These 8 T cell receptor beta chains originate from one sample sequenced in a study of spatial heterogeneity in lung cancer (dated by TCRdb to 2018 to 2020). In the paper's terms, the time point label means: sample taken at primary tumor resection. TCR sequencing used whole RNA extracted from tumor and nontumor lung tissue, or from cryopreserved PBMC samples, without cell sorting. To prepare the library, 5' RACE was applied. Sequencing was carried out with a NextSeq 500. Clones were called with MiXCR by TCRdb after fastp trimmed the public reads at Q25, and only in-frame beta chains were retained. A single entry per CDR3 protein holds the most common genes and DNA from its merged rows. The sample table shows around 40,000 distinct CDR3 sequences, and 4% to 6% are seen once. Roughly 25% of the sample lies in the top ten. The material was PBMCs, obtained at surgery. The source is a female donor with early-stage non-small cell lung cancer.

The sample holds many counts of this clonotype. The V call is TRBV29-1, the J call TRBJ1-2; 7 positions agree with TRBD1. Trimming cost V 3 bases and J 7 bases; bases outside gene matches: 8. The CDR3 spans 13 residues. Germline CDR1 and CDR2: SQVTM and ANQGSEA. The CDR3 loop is CSVDTGDIAGYTF. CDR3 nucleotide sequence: TGCAGCGTTGATACAGGGGATATAGCTGGCTACACCTTC.

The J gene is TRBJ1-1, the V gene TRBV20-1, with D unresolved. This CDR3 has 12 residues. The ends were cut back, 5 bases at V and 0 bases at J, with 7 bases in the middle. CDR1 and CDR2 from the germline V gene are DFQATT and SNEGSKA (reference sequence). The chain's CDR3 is CSAEALNTEAFF. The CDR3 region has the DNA TGCAGTGCTGAAGCCTTGAACACTGAAGCTTTCTTT.

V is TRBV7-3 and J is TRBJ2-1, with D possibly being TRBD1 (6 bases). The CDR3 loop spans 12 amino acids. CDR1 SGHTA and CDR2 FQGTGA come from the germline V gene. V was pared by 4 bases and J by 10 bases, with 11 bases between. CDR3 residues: CASSSLDREQFF. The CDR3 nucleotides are TGTGCCAGCAGCTCCTTAGACAGGGAGCAGTTCTTC.

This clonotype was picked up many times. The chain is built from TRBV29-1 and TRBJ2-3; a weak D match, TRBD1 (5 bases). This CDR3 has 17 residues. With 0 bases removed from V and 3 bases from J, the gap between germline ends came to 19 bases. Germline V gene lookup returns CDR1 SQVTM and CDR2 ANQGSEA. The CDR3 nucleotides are TGCAGCGTTGAAGATTGGGAAACAGGAGTTAGGACAGATACGCAGTATTTT. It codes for CSVEDWETGVRTDTQYF.

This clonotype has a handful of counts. The CDR3 reads CASSSSQGGRTEAFF. The CDR3 DNA follows: TGTGCCAGCAGCTCCTCCCAGGGGGGGCGGACTGAAGCTTTCTTT. The chain joins TRBV7-6 to TRBJ1-1; 7 positions match TRBD1. There are 15 residues in the CDR3. Trimming at V came to 4 bases and at J to 5 bases, leaving 10 bases not matched to a gene. Germline V gives CDR1 SGHVS, CDR2 FNYEAQ.

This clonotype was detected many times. CDR3 nucleotides: TGTGCCAGCGGGTTGACAGGGTACCCCGGGGAGCTGTTTTTT. Amino acid sequence: CASGLTGYPGELFF. The chain combines TRBV28 with TRBJ2-2; TRBD1 matches 7 bases. Trimming took 8 bases from V and 6 from J; bases not matched to a gene: 9. This CDR3 contains 14 residues. CDR1 MDHEN and CDR2 SYDVKM come from the germline V gene.

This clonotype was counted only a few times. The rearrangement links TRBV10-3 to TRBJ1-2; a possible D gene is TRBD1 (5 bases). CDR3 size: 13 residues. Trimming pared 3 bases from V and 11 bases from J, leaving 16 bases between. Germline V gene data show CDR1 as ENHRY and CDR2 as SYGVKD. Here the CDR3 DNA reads TGTGCCATCAGTGACTCCGGGACCGCGCTGTACACCTTC. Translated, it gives CAISDSGTALYTF.

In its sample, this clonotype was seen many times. The CDR3 coding sequence is TGCGCCAGCAGTGACCAGGAACCAGAGACCCAGTACTTC. It encodes CASSDQEPETQYF. The rearrangement uses TRBV10-2 and TRBJ2-5; D is unresolved. Germline lookup yields CDR1 WSHSY and CDR2 SAAADI. The length of the CDR3 is 13 residues. V lost 3 bases and J 4 bases, leaving 9 bases between the germline ends.